This T cell receptor beta chain was recorded in a study of beta chain features in type 1 diabetes. Study outcomes and limitations: A closer apparent resemblance between naive, central memory and Treg TCRB repertoires was seen in patients than in healthy donors. Shortening that was moderate but significant affected the TCRB CDR3s of Type 1 diabetes patients in all four CD4+ subsets.

Germline CDR1 and CDR2: SSHAT and FNYEAQ (reference sequence). V was trimmed by 5 bases and J by 0 bases, leaving 8 bases between them. The CDR3 is made up of 14 amino acids. Sequenced material consisted of expressed TCRB transcripts (all of the isolated RNA was reverse transcribed). TCRdb's table, derived via immunoSEQ multiplex PCR, lists solely in-frame clones and lacks some. The sample has some 350,000 clones; around 10% are singletons. Over 95% purity was reached by all sorted populations. This clone showed up just a few times. What it binds is not known. It differs at one base from a far larger clone, so likely a read error. The same CDR3 is also encoded by other DNA sequences in this sample.

The chain recombines TRBV7-7 with TRBJ1-3, with D possibly being TRBD1 (5 bases). Sequencing was performed on central memory CD4+ T cells from blood. The sequence was collected from a man under 40 with type 1 diabetes. CDR3 in amino acids: CASSPGHSGNTIYF. In DNA, the CDR3 is TGTGCCAGCAGCCCTGGACACTCTGGAAACACCATATATTTT.